The next 20 T cell receptor beta chains were all read from a single sample in a study of cytotoxic CD8 clonotypes in ibrutinib-treated CLL. Measured with immunoSEQ multiplex PCR; TCRdb has only the in-frame clones, and not every one. Among approximately 210,000 clones listed, 72% were seen once. The input for sequencing was PBMCs, taken after 24 months of ibrutinib treatment. Receptor source: a human donor with chronic lymphocytic leukemia.

The J gene is TRBJ1-2, the V gene TRBV7-2; D is unresolved. Germline-derived CDR1 and CDR2 are SGHTA and FQGNSA. The ends were cut back, 5 bases at V and 7 bases at J, with 11 bases in the middle. CDR3 length: 12 residues. CDR3 sequence (DNA): TGTGCCAGCAGCATGTCCGGGTTTGGCTACACCTTC. Translation gives CASSMSGFGYTF.

The chain is built from TRBV6-5 and TRBJ2-1; D not resolved. The V and J ends lost 2 bases and 8 bases respectively, with 10 bases between them. The CDR3 runs to 13 residues. Germline V lookup: CDR1 MNHEY, CDR2 SVGAGI. The CDR3 loop reads CASSYAGLYEQFF. The CDR3 nucleotides are TGTGCCAGCAGTTACGCAGGTCTATATGAGCAGTTCTTC.

This clone appeared a few times. The chain links TRBV18 to TRBJ1-3; D gene uncertain. The CDR3 consists of 17 residues. Germline V CDR1 and CDR2: KGHSH, LQKENI. V was cut by 2 bases and J by 0 bases, with 14 bases left in between. Here the CDR3 reads CASSPSLPKSSGNTIYF. In nucleotides, the CDR3 is TGTGCCAGCTCACCAAGTCTCCCCAAGAGCTCTGGAAACACCATATATTTT.

The CDR3 DNA sequence: TGTGCCAGCAGCTTATCAGGGCCCGCAGATACGCAGTATTTT. This gives the protein CASSLSGPADTQYF. The chain carries TRBV11-3 and TRBJ2-3, with a tentative D call TRBD1 (5 bases). The CDR3 loop spans 14 amino acids. V was pared by 2 bases and J by 4 bases, with 10 bases between. The germline gives CDR1 SGHNT, CDR2 YENEEA.

This chain joins TRBV7-2 and TRBJ2-7; TRBD2 agrees at 7 bases. Germline V gene lookup returns CDR1 SGHTA and CDR2 FQGNSA. The CDR3 totals 15 residues. Trimming removed 5 bases from V and 6 bases from J; junction bases left unmatched: 13. The CDR3 bases are TGTGCCAGCAGCCCAAGGAGGACTAGGGGTTTCGAGCAGTACTTC. It specifies CASSPRRTRGFEQYF.

A few counts support this clone. The V call is TRBV29-1, the J call TRBJ1-2; TRBD1 agrees at 8 bases. The CDR3 has 14 residues. Per germline, CDR1 SQVTM and CDR2 ANQGSEA. V shed 6 bases and J 4 bases; nucleotides not matched to a gene: 10. CDR3 bases: TGCAGCGTAAAGTTGGGACAGGCGGGCTATGGCTACACCTTC. It translates to CSVKLGQAGYGYTF.

The chain links TRBV19 to TRBJ2-7, with TRBD2 matching over 11 bases. Germline values: CDR1 LNHDA, CDR2 SQIVND (reference sequence). V shed 7 bases and J 2 bases; nucleotides not matched to a gene: 4. The CDR3 has 14 amino acids. CDR3 DNA: TGTGCCAGTATGCCTAGCGGGAGGACCTACGAGCAGTACTTC. Translating it yields CASMPSGRTYEQYF.

This clone was seen a few times. This chain connects TRBV6-5 to TRBJ2-7, with a weak D call TRBD1 (5 bases). Trimming removed 6 bases from V and 3 bases from J, with 15 bases in between. The length of the CDR3 is 14 residues. Per germline, CDR1 MNHEY and CDR2 SVGAGI. CDR3 protein: CASRSTAPIYEQYF. The CDR3 bases are TGTGCCAGCAGGTCGACAGCCCCCATCTACGAGCAGTACTTC.

The gene calls are TRBV6-5 and TRBJ1-2; D is uncertain. The CDR3 runs 15 residues. Germline V gene data show CDR1 as MNHEY and CDR2 as SVGAGI. Trimming removed 0 bases at V and 6 bases at J, with 14 bases between. CDR3 in DNA: TGTGCCAGCAGTTACTCTGGGATCCCGTCCGATGGCTACACCTTC. The encoded protein is CASSYSGIPSDGYTF.

The chain combines TRBV13 with TRBJ2-1; 11 bases agree with TRBD2. V dropped 6 bases and J dropped 3; count of bases not matched to a gene: 16. Germline assignment: CDR1 PRHDT and CDR2 FYEKMQ (reference sequence). There are 19 residues in the CDR3. CDR3 DNA sequence: TGTGCCAGCAGACGAGCCGGGACTAGCGGAAATCGGTACTACAATGAGCAGTTCTTC. Amino acids: CASRRAGTSGNRYYNEQFF.

The rearrangement joins TRBV27 to TRBJ1-2, with D perhaps TRBD1 (6 bases). Per the germline V gene, CDR1 is MNHEY and CDR2 is SMNVEV (reference sequence). The CDR3 length is 13 residues. Trimming left V 5 bases short and J 4 bases short, with 11 bases between. Here the CDR3 DNA reads TGTGCCAGCAGTCAGACAGGAACCTATGGCTACACCTTC. This sequence encodes CASSQTGTYGYTF.

The CDR3: CASTDDRALGQAFF. The CDR3 DNA reads TGTGCCAGCACCGATGACAGGGCATTGGGTCAAGCTTTCTTT. The chain employs TRBV25-1 and TRBJ1-1, with 7 bases that match TRBD1. The CDR3 consists of 14 residues. Germline loops: CDR1 MGHDK, CDR2 SYGVNS. Unmatched junction bases numbered 14, after V lost 7 bases and J lost 9 bases.

In regard to this clone: An end of the junction differs from the germline gene, which may be a read error. This rearrangement joins TRBV5-4 to TRBJ2-7; the D is unclear. In germline, CDR1 is SGHNT, CDR2 YYREEE (reference sequence). The CDR3 is made up of 17 amino acids. The CDR3 region is CASSQDYVRSVSYEQYF. DNA of the CDR3: TGCGCCAGCAGCCAAGATTATGTTCGCAGCGTCTCCTACGAGCAGTACTTC.

J is TRBJ2-1 and V is TRBV27; D is perhaps TRBD1 (7 bases). The germline V and J ends were trimmed by 8 bases and 4 bases, with 24 bases remaining between them. CDR1 MNHEY and CDR2 SMNVEV come from the germline V gene (reference sequence). CDR3 length: 17 amino acids. The CDR3: CASGAGRGRGAYNEQFF. Written as DNA, the CDR3 is TGTGCCAGCGGAGCCGGAAGGGGGCGGGGAGCGTACAATGAGCAGTTCTTC.

This sequence joins TRBV4-3 and TRBJ2-3, with D tentatively TRBD1 (5 bases). The CDR3 runs 16 residues. Germline V CDR1 and CDR2: LGHNA, YSLEER. The germline V and J ends were trimmed by 0 bases and 0 bases, with 10 bases remaining between them. CDR3 loop: CASSQDLGLSTDTQYF. CDR3 bases: TGCGCCAGCAGCCAAGATCTGGGGCTGAGCACAGATACGCAGTATTTT.

The chain is built from TRBV7-2 and TRBJ1-1, with TRBD1 matching 8 bases. The CDR3 runs 14 residues. Trimming removed 3 bases from V and 3 bases from J; junction bases left unmatched: 3. Per germline, CDR1 SGHTA and CDR2 FQGNSA. The CDR3 DNA is TGTGCCAGCAGCTTCCAGGGGGCTGACACTGAAGCTTTCTTT. Translated, it gives CASSFQGADTEAFF.

This chain links TRBV29-1 with TRBJ2-3, with 10 positions matching TRBD2. Germline CDR1 and CDR2: SQVTM and ANQGSEA. The CDR3 totals 16 residues. The ends lost 1 base at V and 6 bases at J; junction bases unmatched: 10. Here the CDR3 DNA reads TGCAGCGTTGAAGGCCTAGCGGGAGATGGTTGGGATACGCAGTATTTT. Amino acid sequence: CSVEGLAGDGWDTQYF.

The J gene is TRBJ1-1, the V gene TRBV6-5; 7 bases map to TRBD1. Per germline, CDR1 MNHEY and CDR2 SVGAGI. The V and J ends lost 1 base and 5 bases, in that order; junction bases with no gene match: 4. This CDR3 is built from 14 residues. The CDR3: CASSYYRGRTEAFF. DNA of the CDR3: TGTGCCAGCAGTTACTACAGGGGAAGGACTGAAGCTTTCTTT.

This clone was detected only a few times. In nucleotides, the CDR3 is TGTGCCAGCAGTCTCCCCAGATGGGGGAGCAATCAGCCCCAGCATTTT. Translation gives CASSLPRWGSNQPQHF. V usage is TRBV28 and J usage is TRBJ1-5; D may be TRBD1 (5 bases). CDR1 and CDR2 (germline): MDHEN, SYDVKM. With 5 bases removed from V and 1 base from J, the gap between germline ends came to 15 bases. This CDR3 contains 16 residues.

The rearrangement links TRBV11-1 to TRBJ2-7; D might be TRBD2 (5 bases). V was trimmed by 3 bases and J by 1 base, leaving 10 bases between them. The length of the CDR3 is 14 residues. The germline CDR1 and CDR2 sequences are SGHAT and FQDESV (reference sequence). The CDR3 loop reads CASSLGERSYEQYF. The CDR3 DNA reads TGTGCCAGCAGCTTGGGCGAGCGGTCCTACGAGCAGTACTTC.